The rows below give T cell receptor beta chains drawn from one sample of a study of cytomegalovirus exposure and HLA in healthy donors. The method was immunoSEQ multiplex PCR; TCRdb's version includes in-frame clones alone and lacks a portion of them. Of around 150,000 clones in the sample, around 80% are singletons; the top ten hold 11%. The specimen sequenced was PBMCs. The receptors come from a man aged 18 to 30 in good health and CMV-seropositive. CDR3s include the opening cysteine and the closing phenylalanine or tryptophan. D genes are given only for firm matches. For some rows the clone size is stated as once, few or many, or as a class when expanded; others skip it.

TRBJ2-7	TRBV5-1	few	.	CASRFRGGEQYF
TRBJ1-1	TRBV2	few	.	CASQRELPEAFF
TRBJ2-7	TRBV28	.	TRBD2	CASGTSGIHEQYF
.	TRBV5-1	.	.	CASSMWTASYEQYF
TRBJ2-1	TRBV19	.	TRBD1	CASSNPTIPGQYNEQFF
TRBJ1-5	TRBV5-1	.	.	CASSSPRTADQPQHF
TRBJ1-2	TRBV4-2	once	.	CASSQQPAGSVNGYTF
TRBJ2-2	TRBV4-1	.	TRBD2	CASSQGVSGRAIGAGELFF
TRBJ2-1	TRBV9	few	TRBD1	CASSPGDRAVNEQFF
TRBJ2-5	TRBV7-9	.	.	CAIPPPGLGQETQYF
TRBJ2-2	TRBV6-6	.	.	CASSYGRANTGELFF
TRBJ2-1	TRBV27	.	TRBD2	CASSGSGRGSYNEQFF
TRBJ1-4	TRBV19	.	.	CASKEAFREKLFF
TRBJ1-4	TRBV5-5	.	TRBD1	CASSQVGTGIGEKLFF
TRBJ2-3	TRBV19	few	TRBD2	CASSIGGRSDTQYF
TRBJ2-1	TRBV29-1	.	TRBD2	CSARAGYNEQFF
TRBJ2-2	TRBV6-1	.	TRBD2	CASSRDYMGGELFF
TRBJ2-5	TRBV6-6	.	.	CASSWGSRGETQYF
TRBJ2-1	TRBV6-6	.	.	CASSNRVGSINEQFF
TRBJ1-1	TRBV6-1	.	TRBD1	CASLSGKGANTEAFF
TRBJ2-7	TRBV5-1	.	TRBD2	CASSPGGDWGSYEQYF
TRBJ2-7	TRBV5-5	.	.	CASSLVTGGHYEQYF
TRBJ2-3	TRBV28	once	TRBD2	CASLGGDTQYF
TRBJ2-3	TRBV7-3	.	TRBD2	CASSAKPGLAGTDTQYF
TRBJ1-1	TRBV7-2	.	.	CASSLGQNTEAFF
TRBJ2-1	TRBV29-1	.	.	CSVAMGYDNEQFF
TRBJ2-7	TRBV27	once	.	CASSLSGGGRYYEQYF
TRBJ2-7	TRBV18	.	.	CASSPQVWGDSPLYEQYF
TRBJ1-5	TRBV27	.	.	CASSLSSRGNQPQHF
TRBJ1-2	TRBV28	.	TRBD1	CASSPTVVQGAYGYTF
TRBJ1-1	TRBV28	.	.	CATPPRHNTEAFF
TRBJ2-1	TRBV6-1	few	TRBD2	CASRTRLAGAPFF
TRBJ2-5	TRBV27	.	.	CASSLQGKQETQYF
TRBJ1-5	TRBV2	.	TRBD1	CASSQRRPGQWGDRDQPQHF
TRBJ2-4	TRBV29-1	.	.	CSVDGGAGNIQYF
TRBJ1-5	TRBV19	.	TRBD1	CAGISGQGTGGNQPQHF
TRBJ2-3	TRBV9	.	TRBD2	CASSVVGGDPDTQYF
TRBJ2-1	TRBV7-8	.	.	CASSLAKAGVGNEQFF
TRBJ2-2	TRBV9	.	.	CASNEGAYGELFF
TRBJ2-1	TRBV29-1	.	TRBD2	CSVELRLADYNEQFF
TRBJ1-1	TRBV5-1	few	TRBD1	CASSLTSGGTEAFF
TRBJ2-7	TRBV7-9	.	TRBD1	CASSTGQSYYEQYF
TRBJ2-3	TRBV29-1	.	.	CSVWRSTDTQYF